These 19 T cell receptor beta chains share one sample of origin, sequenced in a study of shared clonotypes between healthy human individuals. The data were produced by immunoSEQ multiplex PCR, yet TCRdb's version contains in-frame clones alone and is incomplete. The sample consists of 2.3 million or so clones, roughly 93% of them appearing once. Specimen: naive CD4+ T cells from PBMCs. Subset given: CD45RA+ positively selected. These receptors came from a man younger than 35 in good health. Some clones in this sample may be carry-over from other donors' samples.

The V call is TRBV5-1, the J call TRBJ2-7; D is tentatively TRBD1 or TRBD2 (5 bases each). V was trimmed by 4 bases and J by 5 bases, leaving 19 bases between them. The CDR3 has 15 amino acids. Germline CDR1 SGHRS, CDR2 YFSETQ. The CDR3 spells CASSPRDAGAHEQYF. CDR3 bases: TGCGCCAGCAGCCCCCGGGACGCGGGCGCCCACGAGCAGTACTTC.

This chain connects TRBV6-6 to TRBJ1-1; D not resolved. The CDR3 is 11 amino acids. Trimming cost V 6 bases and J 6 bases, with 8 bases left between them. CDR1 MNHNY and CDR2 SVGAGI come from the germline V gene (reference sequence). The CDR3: CASRESSEAFF. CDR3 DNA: TGTGCCAGCAGGGAGTCGTCTGAAGCTTTCTTT.

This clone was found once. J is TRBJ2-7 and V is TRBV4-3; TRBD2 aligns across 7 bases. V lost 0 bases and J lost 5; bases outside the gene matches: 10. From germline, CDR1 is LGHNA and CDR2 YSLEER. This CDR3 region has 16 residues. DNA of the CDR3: TGCGCCAGCAGCCAAGATGTGACTAGCTCGGTCAACGAGCAGTACTTC. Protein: CASSQDVTSSVNEQYF.

For the CDR3, the DNA is TGTGCCAGCAGCTTAATCTCTCGGATTAGCGGTGAGCAGTTCTTC. It specifies CASSLISRISGEQFF. This chain connects TRBV7-2 to TRBJ2-1; the D gene is possibly TRBD2 (6 bases). The CDR3 consists of 15 residues. Trimming removed 2 bases from V and 9 bases from J, with 17 bases in between. Germline CDR1 and CDR2: SGHTA and FQGNSA.

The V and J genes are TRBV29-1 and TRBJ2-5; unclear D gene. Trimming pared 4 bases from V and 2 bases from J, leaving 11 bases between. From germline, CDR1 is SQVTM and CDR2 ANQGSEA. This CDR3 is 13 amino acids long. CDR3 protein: CSVGTRLQETQYF. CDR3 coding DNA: TGCAGCGTTGGAACCCGGTTGCAAGAGACCCAGTACTTC.

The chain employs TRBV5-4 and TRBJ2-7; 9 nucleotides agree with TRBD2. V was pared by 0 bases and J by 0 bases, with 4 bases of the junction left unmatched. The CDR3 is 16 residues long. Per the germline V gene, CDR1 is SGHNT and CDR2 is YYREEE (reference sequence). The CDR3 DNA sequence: TGTGCCAGCAGCTTGGGTAGCGGGAGCCCCTCCTACGAGCAGTACTTC. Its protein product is CASSLGSGSPSYEQYF.

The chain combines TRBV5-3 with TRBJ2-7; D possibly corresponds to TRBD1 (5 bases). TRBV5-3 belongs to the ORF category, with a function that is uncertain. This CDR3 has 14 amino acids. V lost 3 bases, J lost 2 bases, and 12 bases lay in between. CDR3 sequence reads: CARSSTDKPYEQYF. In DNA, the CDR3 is TGTGCCAGAAGCTCGACGGACAAGCCCTACGAGCAGTACTTC.

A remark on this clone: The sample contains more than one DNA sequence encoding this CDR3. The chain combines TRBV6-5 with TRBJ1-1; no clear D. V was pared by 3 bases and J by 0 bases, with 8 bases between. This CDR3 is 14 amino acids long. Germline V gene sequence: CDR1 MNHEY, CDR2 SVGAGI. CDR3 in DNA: TGTGCCAGCAGTTATGGGCAGATGAACACTGAAGCTTTCTTT. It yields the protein CASSYGQMNTEAFF.

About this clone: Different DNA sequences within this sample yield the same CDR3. The CDR3 here is CASSYSGGPYGYTF. Written as DNA, the CDR3 is TGTGCCAGCAGTTACTCAGGGGGTCCCTATGGCTACACCTTC. V gene TRBV6-5 combines with J gene TRBJ1-2; D is perhaps TRBD1 (6 bases). Looked up from germline, CDR1 is MNHEY and CDR2 is SVGAGI. V was clipped by 0 bases and J by 4 bases, with 9 bases between them. The CDR3 loop spans 14 amino acids.

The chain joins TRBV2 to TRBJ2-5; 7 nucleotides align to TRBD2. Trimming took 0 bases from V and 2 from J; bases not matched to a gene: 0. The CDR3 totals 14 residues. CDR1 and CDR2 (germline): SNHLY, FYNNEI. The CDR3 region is CASSEASGQETQYF. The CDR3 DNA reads TGTGCCAGCAGTGAAGCTAGCGGGCAAGAGACCCAGTACTTC.

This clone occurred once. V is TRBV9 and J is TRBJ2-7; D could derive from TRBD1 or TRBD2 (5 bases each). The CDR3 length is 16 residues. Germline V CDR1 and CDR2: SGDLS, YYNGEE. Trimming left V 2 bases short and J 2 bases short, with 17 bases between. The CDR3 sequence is CASSVFRDAATYEQYF. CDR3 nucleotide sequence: TGTGCCAGCAGCGTTTTCCGGGACGCGGCTACCTACGAGCAGTACTTC. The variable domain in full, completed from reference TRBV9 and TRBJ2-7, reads DSGVTQTPKHLITATGQRVTLRCSPRSGDLSVYWYQQSLDQGLQFLIQYYNGEERAKGNILERFSAQQFPDLHSELNLSSLELGDSALYFCASSVFRDAATYEQYFGPGTRLTVT.

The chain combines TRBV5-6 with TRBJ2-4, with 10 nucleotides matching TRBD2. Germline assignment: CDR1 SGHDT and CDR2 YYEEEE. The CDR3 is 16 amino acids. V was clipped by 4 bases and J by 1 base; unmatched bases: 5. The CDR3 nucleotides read TGTGCCAGCAGCCCTGGGACTAGCGCGGCCAAAAACATTCAGTACTTC. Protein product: CASSPGTSAAKNIQYF.

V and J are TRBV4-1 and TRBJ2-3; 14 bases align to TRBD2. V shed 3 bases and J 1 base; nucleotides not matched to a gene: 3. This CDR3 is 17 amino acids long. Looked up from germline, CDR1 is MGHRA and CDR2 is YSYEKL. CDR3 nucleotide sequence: TGCGCCAGCAGCCATGCGACTAGCGGGAGGGGCACAGATACGCAGTATTTT. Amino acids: CASSHATSGRGTDTQYF.

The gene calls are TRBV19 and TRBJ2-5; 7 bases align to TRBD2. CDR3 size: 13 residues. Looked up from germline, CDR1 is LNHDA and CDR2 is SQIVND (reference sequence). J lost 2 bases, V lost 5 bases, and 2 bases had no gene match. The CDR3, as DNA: TGTGCCAGTAGTCGAGCGGGGCAAGAGACCCAGTACTTC. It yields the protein CASSRAGQETQYF.

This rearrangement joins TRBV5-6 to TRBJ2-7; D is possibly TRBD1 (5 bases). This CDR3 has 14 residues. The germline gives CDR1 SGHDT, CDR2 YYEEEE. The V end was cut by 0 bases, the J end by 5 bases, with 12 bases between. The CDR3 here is CASSLAYQGDEQYF. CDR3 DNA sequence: TGTGCCAGCAGCTTGGCCTACCAAGGGGACGAGCAGTACTTC.

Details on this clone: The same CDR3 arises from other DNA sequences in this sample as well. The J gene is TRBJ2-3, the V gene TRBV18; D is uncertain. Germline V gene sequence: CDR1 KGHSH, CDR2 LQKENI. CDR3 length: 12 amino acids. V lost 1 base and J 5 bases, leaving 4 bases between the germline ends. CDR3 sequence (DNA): TGTGCCAGCTCACCACGCGAAGATACGCAGTATTTT. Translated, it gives CASSPREDTQYF.

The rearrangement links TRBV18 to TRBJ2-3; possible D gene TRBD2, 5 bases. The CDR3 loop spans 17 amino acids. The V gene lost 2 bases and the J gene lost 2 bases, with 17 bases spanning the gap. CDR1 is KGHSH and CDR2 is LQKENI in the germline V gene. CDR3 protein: CASSPAPERSNTDTQYF. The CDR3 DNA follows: TGTGCCAGCTCACCAGCCCCAGAGCGGAGTAACACAGATACGCAGTATTTT.

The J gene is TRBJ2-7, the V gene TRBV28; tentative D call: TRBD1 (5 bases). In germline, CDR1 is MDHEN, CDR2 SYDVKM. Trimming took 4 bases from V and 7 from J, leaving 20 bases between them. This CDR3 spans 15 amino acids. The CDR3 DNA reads TGTGCCAGCAGTTCCATTCGGCAGGGTGAATGGGAGCAGTACTTC. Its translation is CASSSIRQGEWEQYF.

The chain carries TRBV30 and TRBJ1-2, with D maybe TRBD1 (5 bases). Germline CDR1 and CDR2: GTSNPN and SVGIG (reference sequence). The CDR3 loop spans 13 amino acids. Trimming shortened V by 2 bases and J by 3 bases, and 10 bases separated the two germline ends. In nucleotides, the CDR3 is TGTGCCTGGAGTATCGGGGGGGACTATGGCTACACCTTC. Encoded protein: CAWSIGGDYGYTF.